A single sample is the source of the 5 T cell receptor beta chains below, sequenced in a study of control samples from healthy donors and cancer patients. Repertoires were generated with immunoSEQ multiplex PCR, while TCRdb's copy carries only in-frame clones and drops some. This table has about 34,000 clones, about 94% appearing once. Sequences were obtained from PBMCs. The receptors were sampled from a man aged 35-49 years with colorectal cancer.

CDR3 sequence reads: CASSLDRGGVDGYTF. DNA for the CDR3: TGTGCCAGCAGCTTAGACAGGGGAGGAGTTGATGGCTACACCTTC. The rearrangement uses TRBV5-4 and TRBJ1-2; 8 bases map to TRBD1. The junction had 9 bases not matched to a gene; V was cut back by 2 bases and J by 6 bases. The CDR3 sequence is 15 residues long. The germline CDR1 and CDR2 sequences are SGHNT and YYREEE (reference sequence).

The chain links TRBV2 to TRBJ2-2, with 9 bases fitting TRBD1. V lost 4 bases and J lost 2; bases outside the gene matches: 5. The CDR3 contains 16 residues. The germline CDR1 and CDR2 sequences are SNHLY and FYNNEI. The CDR3 coding sequence is TGTGCCAGCAGTGGCGGGACAGGGATTAACACCGGGGAGCTGTTTTTT. Translating it yields CASSGGTGINTGELFF. The whole variable domain, remainder taken from reference TRBV2 and TRBJ2-2, is EPEVTQTPSHQVTQMGQEVILRCVPISNHLYFYWYRQILGQKVEFLVSFYNNEISEKSEIFDDQFSVERPDGSNFTLKIRSTKLEDSAMYFCASSGGTGINTGELFFGEGSRLTVL.

V usage is TRBV18 and J usage is TRBJ1-6, with D perhaps TRBD1 (5 bases). CDR1 and CDR2 from the germline V gene are KGHSH and LQKENI. The CDR3 has 15 amino acids. The V end was cut by 5 bases, the J end by 5 bases, with 13 bases between. The CDR3 nucleotides are TGTGCCAGCTCAGCTTTGGACAATGATAATTCACCCCTCCACTTT. This codes for CASSALDNDNSPLHF. The whole variable domain, remainder taken from reference TRBV18 and TRBJ1-6, is NAGVMQNPRHLVRRRGQEARLRCSPMKGHSHVYWYRQLPEEGLKFMVYLQKENIIDESGMPKERFSAEFPKEGPSILRIQQVVRGDSAAYFCASSALDNDNSPLHFGNGTRLTVT.

This chain uses TRBV7-2 with TRBJ2-1; D may be TRBD2 (7 bases). V dropped 2 bases and J dropped 7 bases, with 15 bases sitting between them. The CDR3 runs 15 residues. The germline V gene encodes CDR1 SGHTA and CDR2 FQGNSA. CDR3 DNA sequence: TGTGCCAGCAGCTTACGGGGGGCCCTGTTTAATGAGCAGTTCTTC. Translation: CASSLRGALFNEQFF.

The V call is TRBV27, the J call TRBJ1-6; 7 bases line up with TRBD1. The V gene's germline CDR1 is MNHEY and CDR2 SMNVEV (reference sequence). Trimming removed 4 bases from V and 14 bases from J; junction bases left unmatched: 14. The CDR3 is made up of 15 amino acids. CDR3 sequence reads: CASSSRGTVNWALHF. The DNA of the CDR3 is TGTGCCAGCAGTTCAAGGGGGACAGTAAATTGGGCCCTCCACTTT.